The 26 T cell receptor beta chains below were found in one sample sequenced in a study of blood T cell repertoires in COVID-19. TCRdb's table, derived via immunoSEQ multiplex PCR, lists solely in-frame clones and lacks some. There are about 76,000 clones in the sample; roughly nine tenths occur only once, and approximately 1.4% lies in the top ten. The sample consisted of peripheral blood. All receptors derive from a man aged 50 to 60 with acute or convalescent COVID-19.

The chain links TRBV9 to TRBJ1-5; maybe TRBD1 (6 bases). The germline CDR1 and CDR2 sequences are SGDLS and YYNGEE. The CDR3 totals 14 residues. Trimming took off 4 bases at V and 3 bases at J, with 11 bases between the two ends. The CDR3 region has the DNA TGTGCCAGCAGCCCAGGGGTGGACAATCAGCCCCAGCATTTT. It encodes CASSPGVDNQPQHF.

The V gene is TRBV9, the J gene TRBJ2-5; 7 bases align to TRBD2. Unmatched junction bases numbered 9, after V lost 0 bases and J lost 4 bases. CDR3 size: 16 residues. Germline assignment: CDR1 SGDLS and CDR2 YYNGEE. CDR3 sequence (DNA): TGTGCCAGCAGCGTAGGCGCGGGGGAACTAAGAGAGACCCAGTACTTC. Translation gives CASSVGAGELRETQYF.

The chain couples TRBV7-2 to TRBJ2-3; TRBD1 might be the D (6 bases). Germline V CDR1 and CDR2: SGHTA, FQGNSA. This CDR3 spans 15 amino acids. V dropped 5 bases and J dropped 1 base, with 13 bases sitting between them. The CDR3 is CASSPPHRGTDTQYF. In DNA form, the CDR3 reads TGTGCCAGCAGCCCCCCGCACAGGGGCACAGATACGCAGTATTTT.

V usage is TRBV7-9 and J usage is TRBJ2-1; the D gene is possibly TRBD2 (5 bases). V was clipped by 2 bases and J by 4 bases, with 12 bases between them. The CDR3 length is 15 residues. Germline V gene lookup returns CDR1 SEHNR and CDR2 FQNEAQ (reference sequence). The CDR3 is CASSLLDRGYNEQFF. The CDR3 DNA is TGTGCCAGCAGCTTACTGGACCGGGGTTACAATGAGCAGTTCTTC.

DNA of the CDR3: TGTGCCAGCAGTTCGCCCGGGGGGTCTGAAGAGCAGTACTTC. Encoded protein: CASSSPGGSEEQYF. This chain connects TRBV28 to TRBJ2-7; 7 positions match TRBD2. Germline assignment: CDR1 MDHEN and CDR2 SYDVKM. This CDR3 comprises 14 residues. V lost 4 bases and J lost 7; bases outside the gene matches: 10.

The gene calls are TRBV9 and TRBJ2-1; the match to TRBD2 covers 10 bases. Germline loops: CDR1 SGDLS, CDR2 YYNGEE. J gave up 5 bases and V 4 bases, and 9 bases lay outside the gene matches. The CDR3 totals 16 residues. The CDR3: CASSPIGTSVNNEQFF. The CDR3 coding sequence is TGTGCCAGCAGCCCGATAGGGACTAGCGTCAACAATGAGCAGTTCTTC.

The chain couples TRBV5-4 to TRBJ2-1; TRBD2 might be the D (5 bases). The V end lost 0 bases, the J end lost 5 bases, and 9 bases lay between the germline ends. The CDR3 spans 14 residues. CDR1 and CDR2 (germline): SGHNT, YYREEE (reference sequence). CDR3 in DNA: TGTGCCAGCAGCTTGGGGACTCCCGACAATGAGCAGTTCTTC. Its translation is CASSLGTPDNEQFF. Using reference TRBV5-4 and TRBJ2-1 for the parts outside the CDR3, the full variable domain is ETGVTQSPTHLIKTRGQQVTLRCSSQSGHNTVSWYQQALGQGPQFIFQYYREEENGRGNFPPRFSGLQFPNYSSELNVNALELDDSALYLCASSLGTPDNEQFFGPGTRLTVL.

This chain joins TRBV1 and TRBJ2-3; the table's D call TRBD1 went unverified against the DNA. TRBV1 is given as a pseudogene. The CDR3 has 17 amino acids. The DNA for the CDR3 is TGCACCAGCAGCCAAGATCCCAAAGGGGAACCCACAGATACGCAGTATTTT. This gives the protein CTSSQDPKGEPTDTQYF.

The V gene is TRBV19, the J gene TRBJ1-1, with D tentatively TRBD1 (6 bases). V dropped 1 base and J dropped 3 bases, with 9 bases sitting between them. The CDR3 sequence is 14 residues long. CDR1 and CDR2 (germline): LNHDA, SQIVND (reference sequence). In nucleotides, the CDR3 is TGTGCCAGTAGTATAGGGACAGATCACACTGAAGCTTTCTTT. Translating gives CASSIGTDHTEAFF. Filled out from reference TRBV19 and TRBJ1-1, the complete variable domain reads DGGITQSPKYLFRKEGQNVTLSCEQNLNHDAMYWYRQDPGQGLRLIYYSQIVNDFQKGDIAEGYSVSREKKESFPLTVTSAQKNPTAFYLCASSIGTDHTEAFFGQGTRLTVV.

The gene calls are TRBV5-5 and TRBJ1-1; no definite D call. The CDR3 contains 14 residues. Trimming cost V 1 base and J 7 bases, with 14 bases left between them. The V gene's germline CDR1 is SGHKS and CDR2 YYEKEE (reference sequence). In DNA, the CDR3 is TGTGCCAGCAGCTTGTTCTCGACTAATCATGAAGCTTTCTTT. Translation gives CASSLFSTNHEAFF.

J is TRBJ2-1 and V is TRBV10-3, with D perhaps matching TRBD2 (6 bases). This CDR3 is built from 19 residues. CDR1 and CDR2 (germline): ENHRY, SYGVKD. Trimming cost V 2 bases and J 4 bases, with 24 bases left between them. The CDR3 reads CAISETSLELRTPYNEQFF. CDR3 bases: TGTGCCATCAGTGAGACTAGCCTTGAACTCCGGACCCCTTACAATGAGCAGTTCTTC.

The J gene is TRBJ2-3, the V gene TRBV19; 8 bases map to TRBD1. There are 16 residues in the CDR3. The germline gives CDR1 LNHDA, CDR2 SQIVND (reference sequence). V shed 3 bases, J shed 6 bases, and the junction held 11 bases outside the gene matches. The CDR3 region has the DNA TGTGCCAGTAGTATCCTCGGGACAGGTCGGCCCGATACGCAGTATTTT. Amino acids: CASSILGTGRPDTQYF.

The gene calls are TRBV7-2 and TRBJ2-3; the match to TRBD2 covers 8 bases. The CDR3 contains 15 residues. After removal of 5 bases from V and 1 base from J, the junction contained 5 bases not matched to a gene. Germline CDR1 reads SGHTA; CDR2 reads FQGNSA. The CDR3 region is CASSQAGAGTDTQYF. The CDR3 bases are TGTGCCAGCAGCCAAGCGGGGGCCGGCACAGATACGCAGTATTTT. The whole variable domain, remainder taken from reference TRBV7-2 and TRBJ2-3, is GAGVSQSPSNKVTEKGKDVELRCDPISGHTALYWYRQSLGQGLEFLIYFQGNSAPDKSGLPSDRFSAERTGGSVSTLTIQRTQQEDSAVYLCASSQAGAGTDTQYFGPGTRLTVL.

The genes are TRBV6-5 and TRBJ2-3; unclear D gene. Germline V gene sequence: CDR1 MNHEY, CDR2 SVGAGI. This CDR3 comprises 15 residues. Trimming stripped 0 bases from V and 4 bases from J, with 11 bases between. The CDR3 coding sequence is TGTGCCAGCAGTTACTCTAAGCGCGGCTCAGATACGCAGTATTTT. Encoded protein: CASSYSKRGSDTQYF.

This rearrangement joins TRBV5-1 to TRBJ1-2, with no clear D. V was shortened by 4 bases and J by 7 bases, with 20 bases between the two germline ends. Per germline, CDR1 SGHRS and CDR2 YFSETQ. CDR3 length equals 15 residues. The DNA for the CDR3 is TGCGCCAGCAGCCCGCGCGACCCGAGACTACGTGGCTACACCTTC. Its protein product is CASSPRDPRLRGYTF.

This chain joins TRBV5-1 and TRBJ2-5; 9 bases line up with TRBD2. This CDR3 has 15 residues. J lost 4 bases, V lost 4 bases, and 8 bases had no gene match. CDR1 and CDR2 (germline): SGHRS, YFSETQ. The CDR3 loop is CASSKGLAGGETQYF. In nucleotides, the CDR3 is TGCGCCAGCAGCAAGGGACTAGCCGGAGGAGAGACCCAGTACTTC.

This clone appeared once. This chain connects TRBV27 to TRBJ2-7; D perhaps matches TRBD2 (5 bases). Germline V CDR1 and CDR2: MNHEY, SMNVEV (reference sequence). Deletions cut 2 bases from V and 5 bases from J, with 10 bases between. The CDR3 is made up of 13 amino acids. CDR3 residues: CASSLRGWDEQYF. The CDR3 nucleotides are TGTGCCAGCAGTTTACGGGGTTGGGACGAGCAGTACTTC.

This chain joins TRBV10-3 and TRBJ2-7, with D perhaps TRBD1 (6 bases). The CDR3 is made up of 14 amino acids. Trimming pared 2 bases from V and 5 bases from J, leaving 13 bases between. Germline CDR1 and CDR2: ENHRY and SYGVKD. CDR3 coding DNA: TGTGCCATCAGTGAGGAGCAGGGGCTTAACGAGCAGTACTTC. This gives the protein CAISEEQGLNEQYF.

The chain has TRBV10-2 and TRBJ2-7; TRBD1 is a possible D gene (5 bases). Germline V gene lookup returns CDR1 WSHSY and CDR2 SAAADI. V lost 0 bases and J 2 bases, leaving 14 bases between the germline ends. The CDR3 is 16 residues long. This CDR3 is CASSESGLPVAYEQYF. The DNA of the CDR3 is TGCGCCAGCAGTGAGTCGGGGCTGCCAGTGGCCTACGAGCAGTACTTC.

The CDR3 spells CASSERGGSRQPQHF. Written as DNA, the CDR3 is TGTGCCAGCAGTGAAAGGGGGGGGTCCCGTCAGCCCCAGCATTTT. The chain employs TRBV6-1 and TRBJ1-5; D might be TRBD1 (6 bases). V shed 2 bases and J shed 6 bases, with 14 bases lying between them. The germline gives CDR1 MNHNS, CDR2 SASEGT. The CDR3 runs 15 residues.

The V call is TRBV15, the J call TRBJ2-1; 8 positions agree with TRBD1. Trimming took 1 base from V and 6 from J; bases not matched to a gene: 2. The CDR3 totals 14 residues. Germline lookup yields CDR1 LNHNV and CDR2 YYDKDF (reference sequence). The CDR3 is CATSRAGTGNEQFF. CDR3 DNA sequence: TGTGCCACCAGCAGAGCCGGGACAGGCAATGAGCAGTTCTTC.

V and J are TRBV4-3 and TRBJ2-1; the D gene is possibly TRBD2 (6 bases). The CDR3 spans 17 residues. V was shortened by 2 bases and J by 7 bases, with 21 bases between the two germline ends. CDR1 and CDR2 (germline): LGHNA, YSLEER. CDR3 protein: CASSQYPDGGAGNEQFF. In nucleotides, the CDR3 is TGCGCCAGCAGCCAATACCCTGACGGGGGAGCGGGTAATGAGCAGTTCTTC.

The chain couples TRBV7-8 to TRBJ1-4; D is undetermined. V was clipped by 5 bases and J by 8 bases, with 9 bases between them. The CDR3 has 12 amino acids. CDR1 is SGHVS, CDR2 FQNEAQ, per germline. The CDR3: CASSRGEEKLFF. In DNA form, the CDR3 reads TGTGCCAGCAGCCGGGGAGAGGAAAAACTGTTTTTT.

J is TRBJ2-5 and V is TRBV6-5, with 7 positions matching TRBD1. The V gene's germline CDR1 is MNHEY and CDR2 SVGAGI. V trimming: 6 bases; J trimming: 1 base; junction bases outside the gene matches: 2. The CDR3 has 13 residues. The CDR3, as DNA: TGTGCCAGCAGGACAGGGTTCCAAGAGACCCAGTACTTC. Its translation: CASRTGFQETQYF.

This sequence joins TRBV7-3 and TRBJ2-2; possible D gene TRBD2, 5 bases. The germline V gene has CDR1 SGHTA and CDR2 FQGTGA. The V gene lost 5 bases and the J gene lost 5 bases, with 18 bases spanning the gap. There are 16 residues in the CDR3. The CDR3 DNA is TGTGCCAGCAGCCCCACGGGGTATGGTGATACCGGGGAGCTGTTTTTT. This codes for CASSPTGYGDTGELFF. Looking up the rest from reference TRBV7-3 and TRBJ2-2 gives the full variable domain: GAGVSQTPSNKVTEKGKYVELRCDPISGHTALYWYRQSLGQGPEFLIYFQGTGAADDSGLPNDRFFAVRPEGSVSTLKIQRTERGDSAVYLCASSPTGYGDTGELFFGEGSRLTVL.

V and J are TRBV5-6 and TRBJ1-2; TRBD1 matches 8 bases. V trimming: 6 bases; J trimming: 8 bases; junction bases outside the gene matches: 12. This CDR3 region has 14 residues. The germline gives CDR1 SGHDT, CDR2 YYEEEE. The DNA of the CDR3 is TGTGCCAGCAATACCGGACAGGGCCCATGGGGCTACACCTTC. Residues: CASNTGQGPWGYTF.